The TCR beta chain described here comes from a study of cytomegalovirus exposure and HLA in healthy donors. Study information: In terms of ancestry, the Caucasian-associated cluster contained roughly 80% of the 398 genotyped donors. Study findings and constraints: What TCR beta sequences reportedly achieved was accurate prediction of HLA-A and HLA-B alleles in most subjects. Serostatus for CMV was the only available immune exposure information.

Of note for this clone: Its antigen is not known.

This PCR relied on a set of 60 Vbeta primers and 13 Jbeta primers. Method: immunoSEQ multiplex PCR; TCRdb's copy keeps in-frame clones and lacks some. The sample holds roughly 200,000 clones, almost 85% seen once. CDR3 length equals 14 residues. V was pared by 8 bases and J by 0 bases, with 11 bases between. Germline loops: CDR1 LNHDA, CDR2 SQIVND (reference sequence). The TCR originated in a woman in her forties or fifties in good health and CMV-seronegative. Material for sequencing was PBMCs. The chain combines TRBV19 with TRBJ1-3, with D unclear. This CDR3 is CASCRLSSGNTIYF. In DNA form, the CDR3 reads TGTGCCAGTTGCAGGTTAAGCTCTGGAAACACCATATATTTT.